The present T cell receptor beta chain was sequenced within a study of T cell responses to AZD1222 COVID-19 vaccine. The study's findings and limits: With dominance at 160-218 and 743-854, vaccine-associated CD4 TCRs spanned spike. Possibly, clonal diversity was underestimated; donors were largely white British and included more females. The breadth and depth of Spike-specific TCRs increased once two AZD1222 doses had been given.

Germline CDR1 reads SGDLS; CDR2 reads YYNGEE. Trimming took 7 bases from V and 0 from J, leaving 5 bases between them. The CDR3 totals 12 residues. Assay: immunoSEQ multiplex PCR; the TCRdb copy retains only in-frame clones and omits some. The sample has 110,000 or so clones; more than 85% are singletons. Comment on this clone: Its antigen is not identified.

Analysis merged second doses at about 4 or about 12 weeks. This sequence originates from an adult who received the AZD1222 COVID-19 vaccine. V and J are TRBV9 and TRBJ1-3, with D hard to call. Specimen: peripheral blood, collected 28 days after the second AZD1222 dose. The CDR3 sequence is CASGNSGNTIYF. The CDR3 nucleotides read TGTGCCAGCGGGAACTCTGGAAACACCATATATTTT. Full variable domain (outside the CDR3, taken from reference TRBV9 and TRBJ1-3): DSGVTQTPKHLITATGQRVTLRCSPRSGDLSVYWYQQSLDQGLQFLIQYYNGEERAKGNILERFSAQQFPDLHSELNLSSLELGDSALYFCASGNSGNTIYFGEGSWLTVV.